The following is a T cell receptor (beta chain) sequence with its context. The antigen is unknown. The study ran its PCR with 60 Vbeta and 13 Jbeta primers. The table came from immunoSEQ multiplex PCR; TCRdb's copy has only in-frame clones and leaves some out. The sample lists some 190,000 clones, 70% to 85% seen once, with more than 1.4% in the top ten. This specimen comes from a study of cytomegalovirus exposure and HLA in healthy donors. This CDR3 has 18 residues. Germline V gene sequence: CDR1 MNHNS, CDR2 SASEGT. The J segment lost 5 bases and the V segment lost 4 bases, leaving 16 bases of the junction unmatched. Whole-study findings and limits: The study designated fewer than 200 TCR beta chains cytomegalovirus-associated. Available immune exposure information covered CMV serostatus only.

This sequence joins TRBV6-1 and TRBJ2-7; TRBD2 matches at 11 bases. The sequenced sample consisted of PBMCs. This TCR came from a man aged 18 to 29 in good health and CMV-seronegative. CDR3 sequence: CASSASTPWGLAVNEQYF. CDR3 bases: TGTGCCAGCAGTGCCAGTACTCCCTGGGGACTAGCGGTAAACGAGCAGTACTTC.